This T cell receptor (beta chain) was captured in a study of blood T cells in healthy people across ages. The second PCR ran about 6 to 11 cycles with a sample-barcoded 5' primer and J-beta primers. TCRdb passed the 5' RACE reads through MiXCR, listing each CDR3 protein once. This table has more than 1,400,000 distinct CDR3 sequences, approximately 40% appearing once. In germline, CDR1 is DFQATT, CDR2 SNEGSKA (reference sequence). Between the trimmed V and J ends, which lost 0 bases and 3 bases, there was a span of 4 bases. This CDR3 contains 12 residues. Collection of ten milliliters of peripheral blood was performed for each donor.

The sample taken for sequencing was blood. This TCR was sampled from a woman younger than 35 in good health. The chain couples TRBV20-1 to TRBJ2-3; D call uncertain. CDR3 nucleotides: TGCAGTGCTAGAGAAAGGACAGATACGCAGTATTTT. Encoded protein: CSARERTDTQYF.